This T cell receptor (beta chain) was found in a study of T cells in Graves' hyperthyroidism and ophthalmopathy. TCR beta CDR3 sequences were amplified from RNA transcripts. TCR CDR3 underwent first-round RT-PCR with the HTBI primer set. MiXCR, applied by TCRdb to the multiplex PCR reads, yields one record per CDR3 protein. This sample yields under 650,000 distinct CDR3 sequences, of which around 15% are seen a single time; 3.5% to 4% belongs to the top ten. In its sample, this clonotype was seen many times. One end of the junction fails to match germline, which may point to a read error. The CDR3 sequence is 14 residues long. The germline gives CDR1 MDHEN, CDR2 SYDVKM.

The receptor was isolated from a woman aged 25 to 39 with Graves' hyperthyroidism. Sequenced input: blood. This rearrangement joins TRBV28 to TRBJ1-2; D is unclear. CDR3 in amino acids: CASAVVDTNYGYTF. The CDR3 nucleotides are TGTGCCAGCGCAGTGGTGGATACTAACTATGGCTACACTTTC.